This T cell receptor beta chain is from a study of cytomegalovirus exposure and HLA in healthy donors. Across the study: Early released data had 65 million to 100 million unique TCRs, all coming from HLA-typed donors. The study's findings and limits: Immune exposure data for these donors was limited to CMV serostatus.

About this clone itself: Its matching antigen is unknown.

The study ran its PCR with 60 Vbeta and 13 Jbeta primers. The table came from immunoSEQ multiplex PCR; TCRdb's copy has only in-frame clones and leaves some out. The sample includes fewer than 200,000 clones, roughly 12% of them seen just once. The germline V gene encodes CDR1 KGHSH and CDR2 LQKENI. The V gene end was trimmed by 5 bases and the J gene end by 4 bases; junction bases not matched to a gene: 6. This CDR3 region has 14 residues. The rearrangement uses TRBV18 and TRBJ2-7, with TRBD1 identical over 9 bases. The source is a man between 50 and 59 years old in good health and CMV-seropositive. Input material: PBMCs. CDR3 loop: CASSGQGIPYEQYF. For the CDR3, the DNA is TGTGCCAGCTCAGGACAGGGGATCCCATACGAGCAGTACTTC.